A single T cell receptor (beta chain) is shown here with its context. The antigen is unknown. This entry comes from a study of a mutant IDH1 vaccine in newly diagnosed glioma. In the study overall: Initiation of the vaccine course occurred 4-6 weeks after radiotherapy alone, or alongside temozolomide cycles. Mean patient age was around 40 years; approximately 62% were male and approximately 40% female.

Notes on the study in general: Pseudoprogression seemingly bore no relation to changes in top peripheral T cell clonotypes.

Generated by immunoSEQ multiplex PCR, the TCRdb table keeps only in-frame clones and is missing some. The sample carries under 150,000 clones, roughly 90% recorded once. The germline V and J ends were trimmed by 5 bases and 2 bases, with 16 bases remaining between them. The CDR3 has 15 residues. Germline CDR1 reads MNHNS; CDR2 reads SASEGT. Time point described: week 11, during vaccination. Vaccination comprised doses that each held 300 ug of mutant IDH1 20-mer peptide, plus topical imiquimod. Each of the donors came in with new WHO grade 3 or 4 astrocytomas that were IDH1-mutant and ATRX-lost. The chain is built from TRBV6-1 and TRBJ2-7, with TRBD1 as a possible D gene (6 bases). The material was PBMCs, obtained from a glioma patient whose treatment included an IDH1 peptide vaccine. This receptor was identified in a woman aged 50 to 60 with glioma. The CDR3 region is CASSPQADRAYEQYF. The DNA for the CDR3 is TGTGCCAGCAGTCCACAGGCGGACAGAGCCTACGAGCAGTACTTC.